This T cell receptor (beta chain) was retrieved from a study of blood T cells in healthy people across ages. Study findings and constraints: Age showed a roughly linear inverse relationship with TCR beta diversity per million T cells.

This CDR3 has 14 residues. V gave up 6 bases and J gave up 8 bases; unmatched junction bases: 6. The germline CDR1 and CDR2 sequences are LNHDA and SQIVND (reference sequence). A sample-barcoded 5' primer and a J-beta primer mix were used in a second PCR of about 7 to 11 cycles. MiXCR, run by TCRdb on the 5' RACE reads, gives a single entry per CDR3 protein. The sample lists roughly 560,000 distinct CDR3 sequences, less than 25% occurring once. For this clonotype: Antigen specificity is unknown.

These same data were also listed under a study on T cells of mothers and their children. That paper notes: For unrelated pairs as for related ones, thymic selection shapes TCR recombination output similarly.

The specimen sequenced was blood. The receptor was derived from a boy between 10 and 17 years old in good health. This sequence joins TRBV19 and TRBJ2-1, with 11 bases aligning to TRBD1. DNA for the CDR3: TGTGCCAGTAGATGGACAGGGGGCGCGGATGAGCAGTTCTTC. Amino acids: CASRWTGGADEQFF.